Following are 21 T cell receptor beta chains from one sample sequenced in a study of T cell responses to AZD1222 COVID-19 vaccine. Method: immunoSEQ multiplex PCR; TCRdb's copy keeps in-frame clones and lacks some. Of around 150,000 clones in the sample, approximately 85% were seen once. This specimen consisted of peripheral blood, obtained 28 days after the second dose of the MenACWY control vaccine. Receptor source: an adult who received the MenACWY meningococcal vaccine as a control.

The chain has TRBV4-1 and TRBJ2-4; 7 bases are shared with TRBD1. The CDR3 has 15 residues. CDR1 and CDR2 from the germline V gene are MGHRA and YSYEKL. With 3 bases clipped from V and 5 bases from J, the junction kept 7 bases outside the gene matches. The chain's CDR3 is CASSHNDRVENIQYF. CDR3 in DNA: TGCGCCAGCAGCCACAACGACAGGGTGGAAAACATTCAGTACTTC.

The chain couples TRBV15 to TRBJ2-7; D is undetermined. CDR1 and CDR2 from the germline V gene are LNHNV and YYDKDF (reference sequence). CDR3 length: 13 residues. V was shortened by 0 bases and J by 4 bases, with 7 bases between the two germline ends. The CDR3 sequence is CATSRDRQYEQYF. CDR3 nucleotides: TGTGCCACCAGCAGAGATCGGCAGTACGAGCAGTACTTC.

The count of this clone is one. The chain recombines TRBV5-4 with TRBJ1-2, with D possibly being TRBD1 (6 bases). Germline values: CDR1 SGHNT, CDR2 YYREEE (reference sequence). V lost 5 bases and J 6 bases, leaving 17 bases between the germline ends. The CDR3 totals 14 residues. This CDR3 is CASSSPNRDHGYTF. CDR3 DNA sequence: TGTGCCAGCAGTTCACCAAACAGGGACCATGGCTACACCTTC.

The chain combines TRBV5-1 with TRBJ1-1, with 8 bases aligning to TRBD1. CDR3 length equals 16 residues. Losses at the gene ends were 4 bases for V and 0 bases for J; bases not matched to a gene: 8. CDR1 and CDR2 (germline): SGHRS, YFSETQ. CDR3 bases: TGCGCCAGCAGCCCTGACAGGGGAACCATGAACACTGAAGCTTTCTTT. It is translated as CASSPDRGTMNTEAFF.

This chain links TRBV27 with TRBJ1-5; D is perhaps TRBD1 (5 bases). CDR1 is MNHEY and CDR2 is SMNVEV in the germline V gene (reference sequence). V lost 5 bases and J 8 bases, leaving 13 bases between the germline ends. The CDR3 loop spans 13 amino acids. Written as DNA, the CDR3 is TGTGCCAGCAGTGCTGGGGGAGTGAAGCCCCAGCATTTT. Its protein is CASSAGGVKPQHF.

This clone was picked up a small number of times. CDR3 sequence (DNA): TGTGCCAGTTTCCGACAGGGGGTTGGCTACACCTTC. Translating gives CASFRQGVGYTF. This chain joins TRBV6-5 and TRBJ1-2, with 9 bases identical to TRBD1. Germline V gene lookup returns CDR1 MNHEY and CDR2 SVGAGI. Unmatched junction bases numbered 6, after V lost 9 bases and J lost 7 bases. The CDR3 extends over 12 amino acids.

V and J are TRBV29-1 and TRBJ2-3, with 7 nucleotides matching TRBD2. This CDR3 is built from 15 residues. The trim removed 4 bases at V and 2 bases at J, leaving 9 bases unmatched. CDR1 is SQVTM and CDR2 is ANQGSEA in the germline V gene. CDR3 in amino acids: CSVVGERGYTDTQYF. DNA of the CDR3: TGCAGCGTTGTTGGGGAGCGGGGATACACAGATACGCAGTATTTT.

This chain joins TRBV19 and TRBJ1-1; 7 nucleotides line up with TRBD1. The CDR3 runs to 16 residues. V was pared by 3 bases and J by 1 base, with 8 bases of the junction left unmatched. Germline V gives CDR1 LNHDA, CDR2 SQIVND (reference sequence). The CDR3 protein is CASSMVSGGKNTEAFF. The CDR3 DNA follows: TGTGCCAGTAGTATGGTTTCAGGGGGAAAGAACACTGAAGCTTTCTTT.

This chain connects TRBV9 to TRBJ2-5; no clear D gene. The CDR3 is 13 residues long. V was trimmed by 4 bases and J by 5 bases, leaving 12 bases between them. The germline V gene has CDR1 SGDLS and CDR2 YYNGEE. CDR3 residues: CASSPSSWETQYF. The CDR3 DNA reads TGTGCCAGCAGCCCGAGCAGTTGGGAGACCCAGTACTTC.

CDR3 residues: CASRDRNEQYF. As DNA, the CDR3 is TGTGCCAGCAGGGACAGAAACGAGCAGTACTTC. V is TRBV6-5 and J is TRBJ2-7, with D possibly being TRBD1 (6 bases). The germline V gene encodes CDR1 MNHEY and CDR2 SVGAGI. The CDR3 totals 11 residues. The V gene lost 6 bases and the J gene lost 5 bases, with 8 bases spanning the gap.

The chain carries TRBV15 and TRBJ1-2; D gene unclear. CDR1 and CDR2 from the germline V gene are LNHNV and YYDKDF (reference sequence). The CDR3 loop spans 16 amino acids. Trimming removed 0 bases at V and 2 bases at J, with 13 bases between. DNA of the CDR3: TGTGCCACCAGCAGAGATAGGGCAGGAAAAAACTATGGCTACACCTTC. It encodes CATSRDRAGKNYGYTF.

The V and J genes are TRBV5-4 and TRBJ1-2, with TRBD1 as a possible D gene (5 bases). In germline, CDR1 is SGHNT, CDR2 YYREEE (reference sequence). Trimming pared 1 base from V and 6 bases from J, leaving 19 bases between. This CDR3 region has 16 residues. The CDR3 sequence: CASSLLTVQETDGYTF. The CDR3 nucleotides are TGTGCCAGCAGCTTGTTGACAGTCCAAGAGACCGATGGCTACACCTTC.

This chain joins TRBV29-1 and TRBJ1-2, with unresolved D. The CDR3 totals 11 residues. Germline CDR1 SQVTM, CDR2 ANQGSEA. V lost 3 bases, J lost 2 bases, and 4 bases lay in between. CDR3 sequence reads: CSVEANYGYTF. The CDR3 DNA follows: TGCAGCGTTGAGGCGAACTATGGCTACACCTTC.

CDR3 residues: CASSPDDGYTF. DNA for the CDR3: TGTGCCAGCTCACCAGATGATGGCTACACCTTC. The rearrangement links TRBV18 to TRBJ1-2; D gene uncertain. The germline V gene has CDR1 KGHSH and CDR2 LQKENI. This CDR3 comprises 11 residues. V shed 2 bases and J shed 6 bases, with 4 bases lying between them. The full variable domain, with the rest looked up from reference TRBV18 and TRBJ1-2, is NAGVMQNPRHLVRRRGQEARLRCSPMKGHSHVYWYRQLPEEGLKFMVYLQKENIIDESGMPKERFSAEFPKEGPSILRIQQVVRGDSAAYFCASSPDDGYTFGSGTRLTVV.

This chain joins TRBV4-1 and TRBJ1-2; 10 bases are a match to TRBD1. The length of the CDR3 is 15 residues. CDR1 and CDR2 from the germline V gene are MGHRA and YSYEKL. The V segment lost 3 bases and the J segment 2 bases; nucleotides outside the gene matches: 3. DNA of the CDR3: TGCGCCAGCAGCCACCCGGGACAGGGGAACTATGGCTACACCTTC. It specifies CASSHPGQGNYGYTF.

The rearrangement joins TRBV12-3 or TRBV12-4 to TRBJ2-1; TRBD2 agrees at 7 bases. The CDR3 length is 13 residues. Trimming at V came to 8 bases and at J to 10 bases, leaving 11 bases not matched to a gene. Here the CDR3 reads CASRKGGPREQFF. CDR3 DNA: TGTGCCAGCCGAAAGGGAGGGCCGAGGGAGCAGTTCTTC.

The J gene is TRBJ2-7, the V gene TRBV5-6, with D possibly matching TRBD1 (5 bases). The germline V and J ends were trimmed by 5 bases and 0 bases, with 12 bases remaining between them. The CDR3 consists of 14 residues. Germline lookup yields CDR1 SGHDT and CDR2 YYEEEE. CDR3 sequence (DNA): TGTGCCAGCAGGAGACAGTTCCTCTCCTACGAGCAGTACTTC. Its protein product is CASRRQFLSYEQYF.

The rearrangement joins TRBV29-1 to TRBJ2-1; 9 nucleotides line up with TRBD2. J lost 9 bases, V lost 3 bases, and 12 bases had no gene match. This CDR3 is built from 15 residues. Germline CDR1 and CDR2: SQVTM and ANQGSEA. CDR3 bases: TGCAGCGTTGAGCGGGGGGGCCGGTCGGGTGCTGAGCAGTTCTTC. It codes for CSVERGGRSGAEQFF.

This clone occurred once. The chain has TRBV12-3 or TRBV12-4 and TRBJ2-2; D is perhaps TRBD2 (6 bases). This CDR3 is 13 amino acids long. V shed 8 bases and J shed 3 bases, with 10 bases lying between them. For the CDR3, the DNA is TGTGCCAGCCGCGGGGACTACACCGGGGAGCTGTTTTTT. Its translation is CASRGDYTGELFF.

The V call is TRBV7-6, the J call TRBJ1-5; 7 bases map to TRBD1. Per germline, CDR1 SGHVS and CDR2 FNYEAQ. The CDR3 is 12 residues long. V shed 9 bases, J shed 5 bases, and the junction held 4 bases outside the gene matches. CDR3 in DNA: TGTGCCAGTGGGACAGCGGATCAGCCCCAGCATTTT. It encodes CASGTADQPQHF. Combining the CDR3 with reference TRBV7-6 and TRBJ1-5 gives the whole variable domain GAGVSQSPRYKVTKRGQDVALRCDPISGHVSLYWYRQALGQGPEFLTYFNYEAQQDKSGLPNDRFSAERPEGSISTLTIQRTEQRDSAMYRCASGTADQPQHFGDGTRLSIL.

For the CDR3, the DNA is TGCAGCGTTATTTCTACAGCGCACTCTGGGGCCAACGTCCTGACTTTC. Its protein is CSVISTAHSGANVLTF. The chain links TRBV29-1 to TRBJ2-6; D gene unclear. CDR1 is SQVTM, CDR2 ANQGSEA, per germline. The V end lost 5 bases, the J end lost 0 bases, and 14 bases lay between the germline ends. The CDR3 is 16 amino acids.